The present T cell receptor beta chain was sequenced within a study of T-cell reconstitution after alpha-beta-depleted transplantation in children. This clonotype has a single count. The V and J ends lost 5 bases and 0 bases respectively, with 11 bases between them. Germline V gives CDR1 MNHEY, CDR2 SMNVEV (reference sequence). The CDR3 loop spans 15 amino acids. The library targeted TCRbeta and was prepared with unique molecular identifiers. One entry per CDR3 protein results from TCRdb running MiXCR on the PCR reads. The sample has 450,000 to 600,000 distinct CDR3 sequences, 32% seen once. This sample comprised PBMCs from the stem cell graft donor, obtained from the stem cell graft. The clonotype originates from a human donor who donated a stem cell graft to a child with aplastic anemia. This sequence joins TRBV27 and TRBJ1-3; no clear D gene. CDR3 loop: CASSHGRDSGNTIYF. The CDR3 nucleotides are TGTGCCAGCAGTCACGGGAGGGACTCTGGAAACACCATATATTTT.